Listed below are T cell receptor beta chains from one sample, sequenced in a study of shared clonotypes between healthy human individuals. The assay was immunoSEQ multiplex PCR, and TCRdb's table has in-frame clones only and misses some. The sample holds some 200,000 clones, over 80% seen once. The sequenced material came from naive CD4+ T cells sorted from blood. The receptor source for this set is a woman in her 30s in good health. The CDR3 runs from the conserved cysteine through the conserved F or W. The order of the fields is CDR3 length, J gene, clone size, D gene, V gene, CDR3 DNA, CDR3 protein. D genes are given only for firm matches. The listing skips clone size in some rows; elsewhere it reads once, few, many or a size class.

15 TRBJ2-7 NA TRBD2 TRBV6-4 TGTGCCAGCAGTGACAGGCTAGCGGCCCTTTCCGAGCAGTACTTC CASSDRLAALSEQYF
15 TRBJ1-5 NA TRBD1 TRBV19 TGTGCCAGTAGTAGGGGACAGGTGGAGAATCAGCCCCAGCATTTC CASSRGQVENQPQHF
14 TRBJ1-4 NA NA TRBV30 TGTGCCTGGAGTGTGGGGGATATTAATGAAAAACTGTTTTTT CAWSVGDINEKLFF
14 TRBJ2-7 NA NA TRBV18 TGTGCCAGCTCACATGACAGGAGCTCCTACGAGCAGTACTTC CASSHDRSSYEQYF
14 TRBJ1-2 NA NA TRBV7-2 TGTGCCAGCAGCCCCTCCCGGAACGGCTATGGCTACACCTTC CASSPSRNGYGYTF
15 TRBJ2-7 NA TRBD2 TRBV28 TGTGCCAGCAGTTCTCCGCGCGGGGGAAACGGCGAGCAGTACTTC CASSSPRGGNGEQYF
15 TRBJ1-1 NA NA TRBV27 TGTGCCAGCCATACCTCCGGGGTTCGGGGGACTGAAGCTTTCTTT CASHTSGVRGTEAFF
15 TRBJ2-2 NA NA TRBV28 TGTGCCAGCAGTTCAGCTGCAGGACTCACCGGGGAGCTGTTTTTT CASSSAAGLTGELFF
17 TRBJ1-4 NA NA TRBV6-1 TGTGCCAGCAGTGAGTTCCGATTACAGGCAACTAATGAAAAACTGTTTTTT CASSEFRLQATNEKLFF
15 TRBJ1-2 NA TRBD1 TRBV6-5 TGTGCCAGCAGATCACCGGGACAGGGCCTCTATGGCTACACCTTC CASRSPGQGLYGYTF
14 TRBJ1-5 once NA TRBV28 TGTGCCAGCAGTTCCGGACAGAACAATCAGCCCCAGCATTTT CASSSGQNNQPQHF
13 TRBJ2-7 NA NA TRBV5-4 TGTGCCAGCCACGGAGACAGGACCTACGAGCAGTACTTC CASHGDRTYEQYF
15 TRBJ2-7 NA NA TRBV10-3 TGTGCCATCAGTGATGGGCGAAGGGGCTCCTACGAGCAGTACTTC CAISDGRRGSYEQYF
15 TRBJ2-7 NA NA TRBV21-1 TGTGCCAGCAGCAAAGTACGCGGGAGGGCCTACGAGCAGTACTTC CASSKVRGRAYEQYF
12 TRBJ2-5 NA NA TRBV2 TGTGCCAGCAGTGGGGGGCAAGAGACCCAGTACTTC CASSGGQETQYF
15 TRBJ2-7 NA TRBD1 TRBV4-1 TGCGCCAGCAGCCAAGATGGACAGGGATCCTACGAGCAGTACTTC CASSQDGQGSYEQYF
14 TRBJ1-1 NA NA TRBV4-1 TGCGCCAGCAGCCCCTCGAGGCTAAACACTGAAGCTTTCTTT CASSPSRLNTEAFF
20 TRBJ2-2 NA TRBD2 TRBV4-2 TGTGCCAGCAGCCCGGTCCTGCGGGGGGAGCTTCGAAGGTGGACCGGGGAGCTGTTTTTT CASSPVLRGELRRWTGELFF
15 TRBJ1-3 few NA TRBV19 TGTGCCAGTAGTCCGGGGATCGTAGCTGGAAACACCATATATTTT CASSPGIVAGNTIYF
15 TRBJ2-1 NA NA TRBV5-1 TGCGCCAGCAGCTTGTCCCTTAGCTCCTACAATGAGCAGTTCTTC CASSLSLSSYNEQFF
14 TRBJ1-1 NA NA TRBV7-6 TGTGCCAGCAGCTTTGACACAGGGTGGACTGAAGCTTTCTTT CASSFDTGWTEAFF